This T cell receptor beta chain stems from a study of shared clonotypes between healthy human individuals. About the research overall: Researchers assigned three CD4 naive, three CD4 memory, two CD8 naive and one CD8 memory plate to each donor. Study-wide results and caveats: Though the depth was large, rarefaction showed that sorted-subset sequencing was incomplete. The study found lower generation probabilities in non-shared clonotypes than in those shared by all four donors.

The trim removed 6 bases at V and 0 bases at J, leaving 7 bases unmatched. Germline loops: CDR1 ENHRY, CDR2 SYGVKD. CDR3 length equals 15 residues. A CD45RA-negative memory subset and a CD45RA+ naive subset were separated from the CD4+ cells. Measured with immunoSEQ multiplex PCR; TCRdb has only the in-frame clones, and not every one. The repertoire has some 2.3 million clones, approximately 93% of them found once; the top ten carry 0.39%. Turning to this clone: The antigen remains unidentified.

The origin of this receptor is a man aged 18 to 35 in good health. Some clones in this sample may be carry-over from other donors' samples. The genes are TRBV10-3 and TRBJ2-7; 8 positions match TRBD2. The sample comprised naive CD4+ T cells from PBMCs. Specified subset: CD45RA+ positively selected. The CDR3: CAISPAGAGSYEQYF. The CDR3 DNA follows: TGTGCCATCAGCCCAGCGGGAGCCGGCTCCTACGAGCAGTACTTC.